What follows describes a single T cell receptor beta chain. These data are taken from a study of control samples from healthy donors and cancer patients. Profiled with immunoSEQ multiplex PCR; TCRdb holds only in-frame clones, not every one. This sample has about 65,000 clones, with 90% found just once. The length of the CDR3 is 13 residues. With 4 bases removed from V and 7 bases from J, the gap between germline ends came to 11 bases. Looked up from germline, CDR1 is SNHLY and CDR2 is FYNNEI. What was sequenced was PBMCs. The chain uses TRBV2 and TRBJ1-5, with TRBD1 as a possible D gene (5 bases). This sequence was found in a woman aged 45-60 years with colorectal cancer. In nucleotides, the CDR3 is TGTGCCAGCAGTGGGGGCGGGTTACAGCCCCAGCATTTT. Translated, it gives CASSGGGLQPQHF.